Sequencing of this T cell receptor beta chain was carried out in a study of CD4 T cells in relation to SARS-CoV-2 and coronaviruses. On the study more broadly: Of the patients, fewer than 10 were male, 4 female, two Hispanic.

Study-wide results and caveats: About 65% of donors had memory CD4+ clonotypes crossrecognizing SARS-CoV-2 and common cold coronavirus spike.

Cryopreserved PBMCs were CD4-enriched, then split into naive and memory cells. Assay: immunoSEQ multiplex PCR; the TCRdb copy retains only in-frame clones and omits some. The sample consists of about 36,000 clones, roughly four fifths of them appearing once. CDR1 and CDR2 (germline): LGHDT, YNNKEL (reference sequence). This CDR3 comprises 15 residues. Between the trimmed V and J ends, which lost 2 bases and 6 bases, there was a span of 15 bases. Note on this clone: Its antigen is not identified.

The origin of this receptor is an adult with COVID-19. Sequenced material: naive CD4+ T cells from PBMCs, cultured in vitro. Noted subset: naive CD4+ T cells isolated by negative enrichment. This sequence joins TRBV3-1 (or the pseudogene TRBV3-2) and TRBJ2-3; D is undetermined. The CDR3 reads CASSQLSRTRDTQYF. CDR3 bases: TGTGCCAGCAGCCAATTGTCAAGAACGAGGGATACGCAGTATTTT.